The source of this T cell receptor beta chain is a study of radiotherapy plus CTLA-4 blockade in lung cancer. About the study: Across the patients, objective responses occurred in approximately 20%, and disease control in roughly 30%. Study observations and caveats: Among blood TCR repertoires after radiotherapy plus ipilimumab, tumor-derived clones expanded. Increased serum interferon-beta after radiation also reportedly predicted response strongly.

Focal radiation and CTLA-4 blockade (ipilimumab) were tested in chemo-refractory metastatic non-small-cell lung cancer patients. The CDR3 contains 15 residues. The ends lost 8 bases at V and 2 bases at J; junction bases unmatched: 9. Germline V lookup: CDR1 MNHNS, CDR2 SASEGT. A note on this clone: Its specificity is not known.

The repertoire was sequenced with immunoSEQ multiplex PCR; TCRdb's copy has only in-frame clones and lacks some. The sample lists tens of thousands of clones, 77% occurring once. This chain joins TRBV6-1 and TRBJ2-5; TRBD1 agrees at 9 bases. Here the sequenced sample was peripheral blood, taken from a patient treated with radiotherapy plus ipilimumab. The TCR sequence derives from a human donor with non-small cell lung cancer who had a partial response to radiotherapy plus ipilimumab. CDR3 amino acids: CASSAEGTGQETQYF. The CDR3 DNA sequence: TGTGCCAGCTCAGCCGAAGGGACAGGGCAAGAGACCCAGTACTTC.